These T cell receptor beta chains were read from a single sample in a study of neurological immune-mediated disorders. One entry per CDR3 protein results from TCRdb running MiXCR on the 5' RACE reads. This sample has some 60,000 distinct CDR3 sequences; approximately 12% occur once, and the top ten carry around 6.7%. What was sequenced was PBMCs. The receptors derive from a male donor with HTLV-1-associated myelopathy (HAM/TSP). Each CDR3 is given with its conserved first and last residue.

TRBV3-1	CASSPRFGYGYTF
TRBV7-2	CASSPSGTVSYTF
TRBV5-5	CASSLEGHSSYEQYF
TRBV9	CAGSEGPSDTEAVF
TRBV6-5	CASSTRAGLEKLFF
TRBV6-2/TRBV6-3	CATNPAVTGELFF
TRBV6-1	CASSLSGADNEQFF
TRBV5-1	CASSPDYYGYTF
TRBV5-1	CASSPTLGGGYGYTF
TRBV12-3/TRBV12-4	CASSLFVGYTF
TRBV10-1	CASSQGGSYNEQFF
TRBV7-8	CASSWTGASTDTQYF
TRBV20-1	CSATRRDTQYF
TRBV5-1	CASSKTGETYEQYF
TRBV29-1	CSVGNRVNGEAFF
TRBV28	CASSLPVQGGSPLHF
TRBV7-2	CASSLLGIWGEQYF
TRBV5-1	CASSLVGQSNGYTF
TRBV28	CASKGRGLSNQPQHF
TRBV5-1	CASSLERRSTDTQYF
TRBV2	CASSEDRGSKQYF
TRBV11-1	CASSSGQGIHAFF
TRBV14	CASSKGTSYEQYF
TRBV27	CASSFRGAGNTIYF
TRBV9	CASMRDHGLNEQFF
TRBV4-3	CASSQGTGDPNEQYF
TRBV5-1	CASSRIAGGQETQYF
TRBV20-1	CSASGPSYGYTF
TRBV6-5	CASSLTPHGEQFF
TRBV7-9	CASSFGWGQASPKLFF
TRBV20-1	CSATEGRTEAFF
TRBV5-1	CACSSGPREALWRFF
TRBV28	CASKRSHSNQPQHF
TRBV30	CAWSRDQGTQETQYF
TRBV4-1	CASSQVPGTGGPYEQYF